A single sample gave rise to the 9 T cell receptor beta chains below, sequenced in a study of T cells in tumors after PD-1 blockade. The data were produced by immunoSEQ multiplex PCR, yet TCRdb's version contains in-frame clones alone and is incomplete. This sample has about 47,000 clones, with roughly 84% found just once. Sample: PBMCs, taken before anti-PD-1 therapy. Source of these receptors: a human donor with advanced basal cell or squamous cell carcinoma (not recorded which).

As for this clone: At one boundary the junction diverges from the germline segment, which might be a read error. Other DNA sequences in the sample encode the same CDR3. The chain carries TRBV6-5 and TRBJ1-1; D gene ambiguous. Germline CDR1 MNHEY, CDR2 SVGAGI. This CDR3 has 13 amino acids. DNA of the CDR3: TGTGCCAGCAGTTACGGGGAGAACAATGAAGCTTTCTTC. Translation gives CASSYGENNEAFF.

This sequence joins TRBV5-1 and TRBJ1-6, with 7 bases aligning to TRBD1. V lost 4 bases to trimming and J lost 9 bases; unmatched junction nucleotides: 7. The CDR3 consists of 14 residues. Germline CDR1 and CDR2: SGHRS and YFSETQ. The CDR3 region is CASSLRGDSSPLHF. CDR3 bases: TGCGCCAGCAGCCTCAGGGGGGATAGTTCACCCCTCCACTTT.

The chain uses TRBV7-2 and TRBJ2-5, with TRBD1 identical over 9 bases. Germline loops: CDR1 SGHTA, CDR2 FQGNSA. The CDR3 runs to 14 residues. Trimming at V came to 6 bases and at J to 7 bases, leaving 9 bases not matched to a gene. Here the CDR3 reads CASSPQPGQGTQYF. CDR3 coding DNA: TGTGCCAGCAGTCCTCAACCGGGACAGGGGACCCAGTACTTC.

This clone came up once. The genes are TRBV28 and TRBJ1-3, with a possible D match to TRBD1 (5 bases). CDR3 size: 16 residues. Per germline, CDR1 MDHEN and CDR2 SYDVKM. Between the trimmed V and J ends, which lost 1 base and 2 bases, there was a span of 12 bases. CDR3 loop: CASSLSGGSPGNTIYF. CDR3 bases: TGTGCCAGCAGTTTATCCGGGGGAAGTCCTGGAAACACCATATATTTT.

This clone showed up just a few times. The chain links TRBV7-6 to TRBJ2-2, with TRBD2 matching over 10 bases. CDR3 length: 20 amino acids. Germline V gene data show CDR1 as SGHVS and CDR2 as FNYEAQ. J lost 2 bases, V lost 6 bases, and 18 bases had no gene match. The DNA of the CDR3 is TGTGCCAGCAGTAATACAGCAGGACTAGCGGAAAGCTTTAACACCGGGGAGCTGTTTTTT. As protein: CASSNTAGLAESFNTGELFF.

This clone was seen a few times. The DNA of the CDR3 is TGTGCCAGCAGCTCCCAAGAGACCCAGTACTTC. Its protein is CASSSQETQYF. The chain combines TRBV7-6 with TRBJ2-5; D not resolved. Looked up from germline, CDR1 is SGHVS and CDR2 is FNYEAQ. CDR3 length: 11 residues. The V end lost 4 bases, the J end lost 1 base, and 1 base lay between the germline ends.

The rearrangement uses TRBV5-1 and TRBJ2-3; 11 bases match TRBD1. Germline V gives CDR1 SGHRS, CDR2 YFSETQ. The junction had 7 bases not matched to a gene; V was cut back by 4 bases and J by 6 bases. The CDR3 has 15 amino acids. The CDR3 DNA follows: TGCGCCAGCAGCATAAGGACAGGGGGCCGGGATACGCAGTATTTT. This sequence encodes CASSIRTGGRDTQYF.

The chain carries TRBV2 and TRBJ2-6; no clear D gene. The CDR3 length is 18 residues. Trimming cost V 3 bases and J 0 bases, with 15 bases left between them. Germline V gene data show CDR1 as SNHLY and CDR2 as FYNNEI. CDR3 in DNA: TGTGCCAGCAGTGACCCCGTTATTATAAGCTCTGGGGCCAACGTCCTGACTTTC. Translation gives CASSDPVIISSGANVLTF. Drawing the rest from reference TRBV2 and TRBJ2-6, the complete variable domain is EPEVTQTPSHQVTQMGQEVILRCVPISNHLYFYWYRQILGQKVEFLVSFYNNEISEKSEIFDDQFSVERPDGSNFTLKIRSTKLEDSAMYFCASSDPVIISSGANVLTFGAGSRLTVL.

The chain is built from TRBV13 and TRBJ2-1; TRBD2 aligns across 9 bases. The V gene end was trimmed by 5 bases and the J gene end by 9 bases; junction bases not matched to a gene: 8. This CDR3 spans 14 amino acids. Germline loops: CDR1 PRHDT, CDR2 FYEKMQ (reference sequence). CDR3 nucleotide sequence: TGTGCCAGCAGCCCCAGGCGGGGGGGCGGTGAGCAGTTCTTC. It is translated as CASSPRRGGGEQFF.